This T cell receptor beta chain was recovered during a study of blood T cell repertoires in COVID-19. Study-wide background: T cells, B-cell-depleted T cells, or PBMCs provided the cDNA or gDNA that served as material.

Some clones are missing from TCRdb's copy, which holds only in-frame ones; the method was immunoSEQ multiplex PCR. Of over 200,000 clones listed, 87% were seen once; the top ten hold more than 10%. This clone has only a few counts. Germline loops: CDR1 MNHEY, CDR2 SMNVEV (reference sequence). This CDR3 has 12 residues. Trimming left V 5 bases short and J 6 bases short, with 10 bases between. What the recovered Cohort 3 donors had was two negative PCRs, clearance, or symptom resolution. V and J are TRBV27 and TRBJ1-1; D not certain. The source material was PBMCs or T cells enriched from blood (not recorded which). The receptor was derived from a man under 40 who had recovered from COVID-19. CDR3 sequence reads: CASSQLGAEAFF. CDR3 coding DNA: TGTGCCAGCAGTCAGCTCGGGGCTGAAGCTTTCTTT.